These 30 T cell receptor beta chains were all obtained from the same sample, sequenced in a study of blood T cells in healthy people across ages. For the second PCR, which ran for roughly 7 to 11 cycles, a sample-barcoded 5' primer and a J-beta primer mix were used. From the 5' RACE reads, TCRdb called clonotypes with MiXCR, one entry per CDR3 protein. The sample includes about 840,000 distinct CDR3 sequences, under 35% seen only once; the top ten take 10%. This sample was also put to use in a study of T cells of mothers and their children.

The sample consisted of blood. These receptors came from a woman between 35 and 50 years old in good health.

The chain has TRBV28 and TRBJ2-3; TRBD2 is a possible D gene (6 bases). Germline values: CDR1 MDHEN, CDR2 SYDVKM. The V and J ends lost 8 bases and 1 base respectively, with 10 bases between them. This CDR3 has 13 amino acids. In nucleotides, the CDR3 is TGTGCCAGCGTAAAGCGGGGCACAGATACGCAGTATTTT. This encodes CASVKRGTDTQYF.

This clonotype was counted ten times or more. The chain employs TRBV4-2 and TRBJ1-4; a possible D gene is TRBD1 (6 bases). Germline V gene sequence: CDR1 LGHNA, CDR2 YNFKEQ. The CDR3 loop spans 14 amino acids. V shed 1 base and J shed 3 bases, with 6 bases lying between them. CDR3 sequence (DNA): TGTGCCAGCAGCCAAGCAGGGGCTAATGAAAAACTGTTTTTT. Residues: CASSQAGANEKLFF.

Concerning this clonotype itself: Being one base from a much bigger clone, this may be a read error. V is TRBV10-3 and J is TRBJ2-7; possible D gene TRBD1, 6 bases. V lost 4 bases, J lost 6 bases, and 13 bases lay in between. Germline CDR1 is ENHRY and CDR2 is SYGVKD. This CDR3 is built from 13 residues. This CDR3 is CAISATGKGEQYF. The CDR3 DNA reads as TGTGCCATCAGTGCCACAGGGAAGGGCGAGCAGTACTTC.

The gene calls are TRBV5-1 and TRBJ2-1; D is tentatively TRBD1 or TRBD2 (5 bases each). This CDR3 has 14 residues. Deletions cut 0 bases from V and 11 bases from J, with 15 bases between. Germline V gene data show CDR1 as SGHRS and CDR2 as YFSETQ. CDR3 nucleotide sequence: TGCGCCAGCAGCTTGGAGGTGGGGGAGACGAAGCAGTTCTTC. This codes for CASSLEVGETKQFF.

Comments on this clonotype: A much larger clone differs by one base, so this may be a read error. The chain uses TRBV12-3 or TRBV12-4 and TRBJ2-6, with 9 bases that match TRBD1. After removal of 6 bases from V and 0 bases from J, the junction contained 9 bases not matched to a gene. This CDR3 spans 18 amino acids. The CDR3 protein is CASRSRQGGFSGANVLTF. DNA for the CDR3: TGTGCCAGCAGATCCCGACAGGGGGGCTTCTCTGGGGCCAACGTCCTGACTTTC.

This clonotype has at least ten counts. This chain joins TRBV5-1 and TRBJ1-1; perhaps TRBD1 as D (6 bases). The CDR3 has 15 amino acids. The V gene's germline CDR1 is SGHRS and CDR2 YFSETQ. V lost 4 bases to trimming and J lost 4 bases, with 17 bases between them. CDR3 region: CASSLGHGDGTEAFF. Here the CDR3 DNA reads TGCGCCAGCAGCCTGGGACACGGGGACGGCACTGAAGCTTTCTTT.

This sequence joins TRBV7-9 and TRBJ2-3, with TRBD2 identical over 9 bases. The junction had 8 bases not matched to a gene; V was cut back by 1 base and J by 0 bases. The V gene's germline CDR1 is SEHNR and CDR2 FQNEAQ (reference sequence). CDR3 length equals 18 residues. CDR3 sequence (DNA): TGTGCCAGCAGCTTAGAAGGGCTAGCGGGGTCTAGCACAGATACGCAGTATTTT. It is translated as CASSLEGLAGSSTDTQYF.

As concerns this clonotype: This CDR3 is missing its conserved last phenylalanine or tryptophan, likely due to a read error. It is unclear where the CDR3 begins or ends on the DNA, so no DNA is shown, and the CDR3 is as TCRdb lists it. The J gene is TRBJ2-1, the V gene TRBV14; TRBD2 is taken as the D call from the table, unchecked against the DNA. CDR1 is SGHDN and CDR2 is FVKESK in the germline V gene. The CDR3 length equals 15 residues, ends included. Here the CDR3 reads CASSQEEGLGYTFGS.

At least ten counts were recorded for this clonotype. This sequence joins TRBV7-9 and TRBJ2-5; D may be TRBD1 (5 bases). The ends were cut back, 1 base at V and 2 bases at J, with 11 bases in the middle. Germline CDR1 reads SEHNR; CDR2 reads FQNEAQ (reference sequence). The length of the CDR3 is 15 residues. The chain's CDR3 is CASSLDHTGQETQYF. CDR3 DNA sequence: TGTGCCAGCAGCTTAGATCATACAGGTCAAGAGACCCAGTACTTC.

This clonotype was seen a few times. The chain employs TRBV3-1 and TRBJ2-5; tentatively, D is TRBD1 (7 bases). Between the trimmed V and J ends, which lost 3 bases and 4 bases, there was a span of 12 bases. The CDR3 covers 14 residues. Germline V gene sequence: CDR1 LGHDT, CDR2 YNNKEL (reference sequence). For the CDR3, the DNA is TGTGCCAGCAGCCACCACCAGGGGGGAGAGACCCAGTACTTC. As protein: CASSHHQGGETQYF.

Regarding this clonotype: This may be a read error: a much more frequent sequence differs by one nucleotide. The CDR3 DNA is TGTGCCAGCAGGCGGACAGGTCCAAGCTATGGCTACACCTTC. This sequence encodes CASRRTGPSYGYTF. The genes are TRBV28 and TRBJ1-2, with 7 bases lining up with TRBD1. Germline values: CDR1 MDHEN, CDR2 SYDVKM. V was clipped by 6 bases and J by 4 bases; unmatched bases: 8. CDR3 size: 14 residues.

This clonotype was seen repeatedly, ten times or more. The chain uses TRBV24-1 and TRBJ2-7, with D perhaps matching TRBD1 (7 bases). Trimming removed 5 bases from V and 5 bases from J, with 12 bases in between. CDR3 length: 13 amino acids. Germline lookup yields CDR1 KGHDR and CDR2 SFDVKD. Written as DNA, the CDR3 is TGTGCCACCAGTGGTCAGGGGGGCCACGAGCAGTACTTC. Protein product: CATSGQGGHEQYF.

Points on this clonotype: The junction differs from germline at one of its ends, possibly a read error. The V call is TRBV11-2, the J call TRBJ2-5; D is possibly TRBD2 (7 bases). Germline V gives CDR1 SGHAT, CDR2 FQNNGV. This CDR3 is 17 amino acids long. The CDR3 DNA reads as TGTGCCAGCAGCTTAGGGATATGGCGGGGGCTCCAAGAGACCCAGCACTTC. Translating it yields CASSLGIWRGLQETQHF.

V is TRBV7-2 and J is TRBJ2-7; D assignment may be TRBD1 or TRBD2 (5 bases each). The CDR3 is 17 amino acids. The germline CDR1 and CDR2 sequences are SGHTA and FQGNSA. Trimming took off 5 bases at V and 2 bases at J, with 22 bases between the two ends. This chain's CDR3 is CASSHKGARTPTYEQYF. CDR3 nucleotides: TGTGCCAGCAGCCACAAAGGGGCCAGGACTCCCACCTACGAGCAGTACTTC.

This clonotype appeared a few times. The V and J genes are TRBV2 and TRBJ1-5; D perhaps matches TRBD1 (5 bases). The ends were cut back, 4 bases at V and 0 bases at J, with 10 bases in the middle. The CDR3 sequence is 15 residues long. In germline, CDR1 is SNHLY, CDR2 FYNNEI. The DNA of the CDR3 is TGTGCCAGCAGTGCAAGGGGAACTAGCAATCAGCCCCAGCATTTT. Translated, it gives CASSARGTSNQPQHF.

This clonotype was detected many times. CDR3 amino acids: CASSPNLVVATNEKLFF. The CDR3 nucleotides are TGTGCCAGCAGCCCAAACCTAGTGGTTGCAACTAATGAAAAACTGTTTTTT. This chain links TRBV3-1 with TRBJ1-4; unclear D gene. CDR1 and CDR2 from the germline V gene are LGHDT and YNNKEL (reference sequence). The V end was cut by 4 bases, the J end by 0 bases, with 15 bases between. The CDR3 consists of 17 residues.

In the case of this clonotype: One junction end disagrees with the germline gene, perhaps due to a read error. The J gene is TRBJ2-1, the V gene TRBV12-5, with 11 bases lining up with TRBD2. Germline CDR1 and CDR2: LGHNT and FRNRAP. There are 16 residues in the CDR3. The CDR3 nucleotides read TGTGCTAGTGATTTGGTACTAGCGGGGGCTTGGGGTGAGCAGTTCTTC. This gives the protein CASDLVLAGAWGEQFF.

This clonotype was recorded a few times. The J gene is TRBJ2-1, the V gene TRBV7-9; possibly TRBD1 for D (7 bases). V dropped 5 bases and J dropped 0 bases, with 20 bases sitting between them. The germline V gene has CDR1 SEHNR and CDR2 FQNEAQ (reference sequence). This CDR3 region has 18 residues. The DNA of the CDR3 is TGTGCCAGCAGCCCGCTACGGTCAGGGGGGAGCTCCTACAATGAGCAGTTCTTC. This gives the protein CASSPLRSGGSSYNEQFF.

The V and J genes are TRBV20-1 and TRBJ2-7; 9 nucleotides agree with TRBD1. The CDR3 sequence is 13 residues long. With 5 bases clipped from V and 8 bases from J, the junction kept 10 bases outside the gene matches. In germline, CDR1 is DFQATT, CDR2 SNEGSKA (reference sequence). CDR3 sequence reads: CSAEDDRGVKQYF. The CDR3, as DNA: TGCAGTGCTGAAGATGACAGGGGGGTAAAGCAGTACTTC.

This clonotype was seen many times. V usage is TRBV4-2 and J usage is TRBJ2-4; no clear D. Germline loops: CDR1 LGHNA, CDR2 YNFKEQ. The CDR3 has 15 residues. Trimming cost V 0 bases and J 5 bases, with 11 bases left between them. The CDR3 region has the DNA TGTGCCAGCAGCCAAGATCGAACCGACCAAAACATTCAGTACTTC. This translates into CASSQDRTDQNIQYF.

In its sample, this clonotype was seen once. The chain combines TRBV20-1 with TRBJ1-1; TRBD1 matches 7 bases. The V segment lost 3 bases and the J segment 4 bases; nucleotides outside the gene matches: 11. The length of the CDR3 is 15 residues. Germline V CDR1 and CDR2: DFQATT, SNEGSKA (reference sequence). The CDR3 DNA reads TGCAGTGCTAGTCATCAGGGGGAGATAGGCACTGAAGCTTTCTTT. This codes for CSASHQGEIGTEAFF.

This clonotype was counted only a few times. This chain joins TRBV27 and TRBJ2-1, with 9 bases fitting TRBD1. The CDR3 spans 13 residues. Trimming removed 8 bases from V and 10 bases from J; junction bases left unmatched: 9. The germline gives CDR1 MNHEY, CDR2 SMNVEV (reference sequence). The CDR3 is CASYLGTGNEQFF. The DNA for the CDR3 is TGTGCCAGCTACCTTGGGACAGGGAACGAGCAGTTCTTC.

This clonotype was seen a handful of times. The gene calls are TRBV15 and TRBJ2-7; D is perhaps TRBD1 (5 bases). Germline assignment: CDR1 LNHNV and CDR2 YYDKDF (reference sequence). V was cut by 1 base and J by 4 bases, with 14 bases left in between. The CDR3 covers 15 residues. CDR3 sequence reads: CATSRATEKGYEQYF. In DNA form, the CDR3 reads TGTGCCACCAGCAGAGCGACAGAGAAGGGGTACGAGCAGTACTTC.

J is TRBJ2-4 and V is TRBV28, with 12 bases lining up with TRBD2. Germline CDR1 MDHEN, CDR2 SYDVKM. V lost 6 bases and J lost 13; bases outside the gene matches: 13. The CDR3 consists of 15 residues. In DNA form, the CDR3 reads TGTGCCAGCAGCTTTGCTAGCGGGGGGGCCAATGAGCAGTACTTC. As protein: CASSFASGGANEQYF. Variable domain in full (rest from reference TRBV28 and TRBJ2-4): DVKVTQSSRYLVKRTGEKVFLECVQDMDHENMFWYRQDPGLGLRLIYFSYDVKMKEKGDIPEGYSVSREKKERFSLILESASTNQTSMYLCASSFASGGANEQYFGAGTRLSVL.

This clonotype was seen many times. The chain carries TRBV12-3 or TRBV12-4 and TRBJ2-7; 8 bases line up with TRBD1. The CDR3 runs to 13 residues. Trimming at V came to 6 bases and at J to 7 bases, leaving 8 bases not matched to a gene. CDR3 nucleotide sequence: TGTGCCAGCAGCGACAGGGGCGTTGGAGAGCAGTACTTC. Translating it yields CASSDRGVGEQYF.

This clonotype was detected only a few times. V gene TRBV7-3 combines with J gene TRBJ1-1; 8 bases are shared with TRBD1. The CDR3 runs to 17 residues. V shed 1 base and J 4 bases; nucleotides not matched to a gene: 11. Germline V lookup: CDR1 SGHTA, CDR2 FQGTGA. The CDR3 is CASSLIGQGASPTEAFF. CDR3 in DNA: TGTGCCAGCAGCTTAATCGGGCAGGGGGCCTCCCCCACTGAAGCTTTCTTT.

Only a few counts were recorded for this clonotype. The CDR3 DNA sequence: TGTGCCAGCAGCTCAAAATCGGGACAGCGAACGGGAAACACCATATATTTT. This translates into CASSSKSGQRTGNTIYF. The chain has TRBV7-9 and TRBJ1-3, with TRBD1 matching 7 bases. V was clipped by 4 bases and J by 4 bases; unmatched bases: 13. The CDR3 has 17 residues. In germline, CDR1 is SEHNR, CDR2 FQNEAQ (reference sequence). The variable domain in full, with the rest retrieved from reference TRBV7-9 and TRBJ1-3, is DTGVSQNPRHKITKRGQNVTFRCDPISEHNRLYWYRQTLGQGPEFLTYFQNEAQLEKSRLLSDRFSAERPKGSFSTLEIQRTEQGDSAMYLCASSSKSGQRTGNTIYFGEGSWLTVV.

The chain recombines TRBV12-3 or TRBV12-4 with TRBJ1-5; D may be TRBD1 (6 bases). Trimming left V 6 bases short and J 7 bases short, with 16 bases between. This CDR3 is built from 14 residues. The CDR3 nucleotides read TGTGCCAGCAGCCCGGACAGTTTGGGGCAGCCCCAGCATTTT. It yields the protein CASSPDSLGQPQHF.

DNA for the CDR3: TGTGCCAGCAGAAGATCTAGCGATTTGTCCTACGAGCAGTACTTC. This gives the protein CASRRSSDLSYEQYF. The rearrangement links TRBV2 to TRBJ2-7, with a possible D match to TRBD2 (6 bases). From germline, CDR1 is SNHLY and CDR2 FYNNEI. This CDR3 is built from 15 residues. V shed 6 bases and J shed 1 base, with 16 bases lying between them.

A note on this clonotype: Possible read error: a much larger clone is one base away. CDR3 nucleotides: TGCAGCTTGATTGGGACAGGGACCTACGAGCAGTACTTC. It encodes CSLIGTGTYEQYF. V and J are TRBV20-1 and TRBJ2-4; 9 bases agree with TRBD1. The J call is doubtful: the DNA matches TRBJ2-7 better. CDR3 length equals 13 residues. Germline CDR1 reads DFQATT; CDR2 reads SNEGSKA (reference sequence).